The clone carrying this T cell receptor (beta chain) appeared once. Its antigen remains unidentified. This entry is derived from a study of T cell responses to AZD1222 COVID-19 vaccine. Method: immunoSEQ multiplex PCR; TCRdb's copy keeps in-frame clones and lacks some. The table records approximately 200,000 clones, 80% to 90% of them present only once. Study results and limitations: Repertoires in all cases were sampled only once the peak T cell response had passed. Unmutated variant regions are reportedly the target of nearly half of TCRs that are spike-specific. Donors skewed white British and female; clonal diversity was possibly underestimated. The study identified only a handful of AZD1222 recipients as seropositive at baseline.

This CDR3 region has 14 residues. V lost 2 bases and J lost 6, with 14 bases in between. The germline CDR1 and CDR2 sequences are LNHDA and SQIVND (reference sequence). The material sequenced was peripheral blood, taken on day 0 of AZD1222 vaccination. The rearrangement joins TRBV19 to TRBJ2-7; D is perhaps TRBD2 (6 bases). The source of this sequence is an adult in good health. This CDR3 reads CASSILATEGEQYF. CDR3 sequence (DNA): TGTGCCAGTAGTATACTAGCGACAGAAGGCGAGCAGTACTTC.